Below, 32 T cell receptor beta chains from the same sample are listed, as sequenced in a study of shared clonotypes between healthy human individuals. Only in-frame clones appear in the TCRdb table, and some are missing; sequencing was by immunoSEQ multiplex PCR. The sample has under 200,000 clones, about 93% seen once. Input material: naive CD4+ T cells sorted from blood. Subset denoted: CD45RA+ positively selected. The receptors shown here come from a woman younger than 45 in good health.

The chain employs TRBV29-1 and TRBJ1-5, with D uncertain. The ends were cut back, 5 bases at V and 0 bases at J, with 8 bases in the middle. The CDR3 is 13 amino acids. The germline V gene encodes CDR1 SQVTM and CDR2 ANQGSEA. The CDR3 nucleotides are TGCAGCGTTAGGGCAGATAGCAATCAGCCCCAGCATTTT. The encoded protein is CSVRADSNQPQHF.

The chain combines TRBV18 with TRBJ2-1; D perhaps matches TRBD1 (6 bases). The germline CDR1 and CDR2 sequences are KGHSH and LQKENI. The CDR3 has 16 residues. Trimming left V 4 bases short and J 1 base short, with 14 bases between. The CDR3 spells CASSLTGTRSYNEQFF. CDR3 DNA: TGTGCCAGCTCACTAACAGGGACAAGGTCCTACAATGAGCAGTTCTTC.

This clone was recorded only once. The chain couples TRBV6-7 to TRBJ1-5; perhaps TRBD1 as D (6 bases). TRBV6-7 counts as an open reading frame of uncertain function. Trimming pared 0 bases from V and 0 bases from J, leaving 12 bases between. CDR3 length: 17 amino acids. CDR3 protein: CASSYSSQGYSNQPQHF. The CDR3 coding sequence is TGTGCCAGCAGTTACTCGAGCCAGGGGTATAGCAATCAGCCCCAGCATTTT.

The chain combines TRBV28 with TRBJ1-3; weak D call: TRBD1 (5 bases). CDR1 is MDHEN and CDR2 is SYDVKM in the germline V gene. Between the trimmed V and J ends, which lost 2 bases and 4 bases, there was a span of 9 bases. CDR3 length equals 14 residues. The CDR3 DNA sequence: TGTGCCAGCAGTTTAGGGGCGGCGGGAAACACCATATATTTT. Residues: CASSLGAAGNTIYF.

The sample holds one count of this clone. V usage is TRBV18 and J usage is TRBJ2-7, with D maybe TRBD2 (6 bases). Looked up from germline, CDR1 is KGHSH and CDR2 is LQKENI. The length of the CDR3 is 15 residues. The ends were cut back, 1 base at V and 5 bases at J, with 15 bases in the middle. The CDR3: CASSPLGGVGDEQYF. The CDR3 region has the DNA TGTGCCAGCTCACCACTGGGGGGAGTAGGCGACGAGCAGTACTTC.

The chain combines TRBV5-1 with TRBJ2-2; 8 bases line up with TRBD2. CDR1 and CDR2 from the germline V gene are SGHRS and YFSETQ. This CDR3 has 16 amino acids. Trimming removed 4 bases from V and 4 bases from J; junction bases left unmatched: 9. CDR3 amino acids: CASSDSGSSVTGELFF. The CDR3 DNA is TGCGCCAGCAGCGACAGCGGGAGTTCGGTCACCGGGGAGCTGTTTTTT.

This clone was seen a single time. The rearrangement uses TRBV7-9 and TRBJ2-1; 9 positions match TRBD2. J was trimmed by 9 bases and V by 8 bases; bases with no gene match: 11. CDR3 length equals 14 residues. The germline V gene has CDR1 SEHNR and CDR2 FQNEAQ (reference sequence). The CDR3 here is CASWSSGSLGEQFF. As DNA, the CDR3 is TGTGCCAGCTGGAGTAGCGGGAGTTTGGGTGAGCAGTTCTTC.

The rearrangement joins TRBV19 to TRBJ1-4; 8 bases match TRBD1. In germline, CDR1 is LNHDA, CDR2 SQIVND (reference sequence). V dropped 5 bases and J dropped 0; count of bases not matched to a gene: 5. The CDR3 has 16 residues. CDR3 amino acids: CASSPVTGATNEKLFF. The CDR3 DNA follows: TGTGCCAGTAGTCCGGTGACAGGGGCAACTAATGAAAAACTGTTTTTT. Full variable domain (outside the CDR3, taken from reference TRBV19 and TRBJ1-4): DGGITQSPKYLFRKEGQNVTLSCEQNLNHDAMYWYRQDPGQGLRLIYYSQIVNDFQKGDIAEGYSVSREKKESFPLTVTSAQKNPTAFYLCASSPVTGATNEKLFFGSGTQLSVL.

V usage is TRBV6-5 and J usage is TRBJ1-2; 9 bases line up with TRBD1. There are 13 residues in the CDR3. V trimming: 6 bases; J trimming: 6 bases; junction bases outside the gene matches: 5. The germline V gene has CDR1 MNHEY and CDR2 SVGAGI. CDR3 DNA sequence: TGTGCCAGCAGACGCCGGGACAGGGATGGCTACACCTTC. It translates to CASRRRDRDGYTF.

The CDR3 loop is CASSVGQESYEQYF. CDR3 sequence (DNA): TGTGCCAGCAGTGTAGGACAGGAGTCCTACGAGCAGTACTTC. This chain links TRBV6-1 with TRBJ2-7, with 7 bases matching TRBD1. The CDR3 totals 14 residues. Germline V gene lookup returns CDR1 MNHNS and CDR2 SASEGT. V shed 4 bases, J shed 1 base, and the junction held 4 bases outside the gene matches.

The CDR3 DNA follows: TGTGCCAGCAGCGTAGCTGGCGGGAACCGGGAGACCCAGTACTTC. Protein product: CASSVAGGNRETQYF. V and J are TRBV9 and TRBJ2-5, with D possibly matching TRBD2 (6 bases). The CDR3 covers 15 residues. In germline, CDR1 is SGDLS, CDR2 YYNGEE. With 0 bases removed from V and 5 bases from J, the gap between germline ends came to 14 bases.

This chain uses TRBV19 with TRBJ1-1, with D possibly being TRBD1 (6 bases). With 5 bases removed from V and 0 bases from J, the gap between germline ends came to 16 bases. This CDR3 contains 16 residues. CDR1 is LNHDA, CDR2 SQIVND, per germline (reference sequence). CDR3 DNA: TGTGCCAGTAGTGCTCTTGAATCAGGGGTGAACACTGAAGCTTTCTTT. This encodes CASSALESGVNTEAFF.

The rearrangement joins TRBV5-4 to TRBJ2-3; D ambiguous. In germline, CDR1 is SGHNT, CDR2 YYREEE (reference sequence). The CDR3 spans 15 residues. V lost 1 base and J lost 0, with 9 bases in between. The CDR3 DNA reads TGTGCCAGCAGCTTGTTCCCGACTAGCACAGATACGCAGTATTTT. Protein product: CASSLFPTSTDTQYF.

This rearrangement joins TRBV19 to TRBJ1-2, with D possibly matching TRBD1 (5 bases). CDR3 length: 13 residues. Germline lookup yields CDR1 LNHDA and CDR2 SQIVND (reference sequence). V lost 5 bases and J 5 bases, leaving 12 bases between the germline ends. CDR3 protein: CASSLEGLYGYTF. The CDR3 DNA reads as TGTGCCAGTAGTCTCGAGGGGCTGTATGGCTACACCTTC.

The chain couples TRBV5-1 to TRBJ2-3; D is unclear. CDR3 length: 12 residues. V was trimmed by 4 bases and J by 6 bases, leaving 9 bases between them. Germline values: CDR1 SGHRS, CDR2 YFSETQ. The CDR3 DNA sequence: TGCGCCAGCAGCCAAACATTGGATACGCAGTATTTT. Protein: CASSQTLDTQYF. Full variable domain (missing parts from reference TRBV5-1 and TRBJ2-3): KAGVTQTPRYLIKTRGQQVTLSCSPISGHRSVSWYQQTPGQGLQFLFEYFSETQRNKGNFPGRFSGRQFSNSRSEMNVSTLELGDSALYLCASSQTLDTQYFGPGTRLTVL.

The V and J genes are TRBV28 and TRBJ2-7; 7 bases map to TRBD2. The CDR3 is 14 residues long. Germline CDR1 and CDR2: MDHEN and SYDVKM. The ends lost 11 bases at V and 3 bases at J; junction bases unmatched: 13. The DNA of the CDR3 is TGTGCCGTCATTAAGGGAGGGCCGCTCTACGAGCAGTACTTC. Translated: CAVIKGGPLYEQYF.

A word on this clone: This CDR3 is also generated by other DNA sequences in the sample. The chain uses TRBV5-1 and TRBJ2-2, with D unresolved. The germline gives CDR1 SGHRS, CDR2 YFSETQ. Trimming cost V 2 bases and J 2 bases, with 1 base left between them. The CDR3 runs 12 residues. In nucleotides, the CDR3 is TGCGCCAGCAGCTTTAACACCGGGGAGCTGTTTTTT. This sequence encodes CASSFNTGELFF.

The CDR3 nucleotides read TGCGCCAGCAGCTTTCCGGGGGGTGAGACCCAGTACTTC. It encodes CASSFPGGETQYF. The chain recombines TRBV5-1 with TRBJ2-5, with 7 bases that match TRBD2. The CDR3 extends over 13 amino acids. The junction had 3 bases not matched to a gene; V was cut back by 2 bases and J by 5 bases. Germline V gene sequence: CDR1 SGHRS, CDR2 YFSETQ.

This rearrangement joins TRBV2 to TRBJ2-1; 9 nucleotides agree with TRBD1. This CDR3 has 15 residues. Germline assignment: CDR1 SNHLY and CDR2 FYNNEI. Trimming cost V 3 bases and J 4 bases; bases outside gene matches: 4. The CDR3 protein is CASSDLGQGYNEQFF. The CDR3 DNA follows: TGTGCCAGCAGTGACTTGGGACAGGGTTACAATGAGCAGTTCTTC. The whole variable domain, remainder taken from reference TRBV2 and TRBJ2-1, is EPEVTQTPSHQVTQMGQEVILRCVPISNHLYFYWYRQILGQKVEFLVSFYNNEISEKSEIFDDQFSVERPDGSNFTLKIRSTKLEDSAMYFCASSDLGQGYNEQFFGPGTRLTVL.

The genes are TRBV18 and TRBJ2-5, with D perhaps being TRBD1 or TRBD2 (5 bases each). The DNA end lines up better with TRBJ2-7; the J call may be wrong. The CDR3 has 14 amino acids. The germline gives CDR1 KGHSH, CDR2 LQKENI. The CDR3: CASSPPGVTYEQYF. CDR3 nucleotides: TGTGCCAGCTCACCACCGGGGGTAACCTACGAGCAGTACTTC.

The V call is TRBV6-6, the J call TRBJ1-1; D perhaps matches TRBD1 (5 bases). The CDR3 length is 16 residues. Trimming cost V 7 bases and J 0 bases, with 18 bases left between them. In germline, CDR1 is MNHNY, CDR2 SVGAGI (reference sequence). The CDR3 coding sequence is TGTGCCAGCACCAACGGGGGGTTCTCTGTGAACACTGAAGCTTTCTTT. Translating gives CASTNGGFSVNTEAFF.

The gene calls are TRBV7-9 and TRBJ2-7, with 9 bases that match TRBD2. The CDR3 has 18 residues. V gave up 4 bases and J gave up 1 base; unmatched junction bases: 14. CDR1 is SEHNR and CDR2 is FQNEAQ in the germline V gene (reference sequence). The CDR3 bases are TGTGCCAGCAGCTCCACCGGGCGGGGGAGCGGGGGGTCCTACGAGCAGTACTTC. Its protein is CASSSTGRGSGGSYEQYF.

The chain joins TRBV6-1 to TRBJ2-7; 7 bases are shared with TRBD2. The CDR3 has 14 amino acids. Per germline, CDR1 MNHNS and CDR2 SASEGT. V trimming: 6 bases; J trimming: 4 bases; junction bases outside the gene matches: 9. CDR3 in amino acids: CASRKAGSSYEQYF. Written as DNA, the CDR3 is TGTGCCAGCAGGAAAGCGGGAAGCTCTTACGAGCAGTACTTC.

The chain joins TRBV25-1 to TRBJ2-7; tentative D call: TRBD2 (5 bases). V was trimmed by 4 bases and J by 3 bases, leaving 13 bases between them. In germline, CDR1 is MGHDK, CDR2 SYGVNS. This CDR3 has 14 residues. The chain's CDR3 is CASSGGRQLYEQYF. As DNA, the CDR3 is TGTGCCAGCAGTGGAGGGCGTCAACTCTACGAGCAGTACTTC.

The chain carries TRBV19 and TRBJ1-4, with TRBD1 as a possible D gene (6 bases). The CDR3 is 14 residues long. V lost 5 bases and J 5 bases, leaving 12 bases between the germline ends. The germline CDR1 and CDR2 sequences are LNHDA and SQIVND (reference sequence). CDR3 in DNA: TGTGCCAGTAGTCGCAGGGGCTTGAATGAAAAACTGTTTTTT. Translated: CASSRRGLNEKLFF.

The rearrangement uses TRBV5-6 and TRBJ1-4; D is unclear. The ends were cut back, 4 bases at V and 1 base at J, with 5 bases in the middle. CDR1 and CDR2 from the germline V gene are SGHDT and YYEEEE. The CDR3 is made up of 13 amino acids. The CDR3 DNA follows: TGTGCCAGCAGCGGGCGAACTAATGAAAAACTGTTTTTT. As protein: CASSGRTNEKLFF.

The V and J genes are TRBV19 and TRBJ1-1; D is uncertain. Trimming removed 1 base at V and 0 bases at J, with 24 bases between. This CDR3 has 20 residues. Germline assignment: CDR1 LNHDA and CDR2 SQIVND (reference sequence). CDR3 amino acids: CASSIGRVSDLILMNTEAFF. CDR3 nucleotide sequence: TGTGCCAGTAGTATAGGCCGAGTAAGTGATCTTATCCTCATGAACACTGAAGCTTTCTTT. The variable domain in full, completed from reference TRBV19 and TRBJ1-1, reads DGGITQSPKYLFRKEGQNVTLSCEQNLNHDAMYWYRQDPGQGLRLIYYSQIVNDFQKGDIAEGYSVSREKKESFPLTVTSAQKNPTAFYLCASSIGRVSDLILMNTEAFFGQGTRLTVV.

This chain uses TRBV27 with TRBJ2-5, with D unresolved. The J call could be wrong; TRBJ2-7 is a better fit for the DNA end. The germline CDR1 and CDR2 sequences are MNHEY and SMNVEV (reference sequence). The CDR3 is made up of 13 amino acids. DNA of the CDR3: TGTGCCAGCAGCTTAGTGGCCCCGTACGAGCAGTACTTC. As protein: CASSLVAPYEQYF.

V and J are TRBV30 and TRBJ2-5, with D maybe TRBD2 (7 bases). There are 15 residues in the CDR3. Germline assignment: CDR1 GTSNPN and CDR2 SVGIG (reference sequence). Trimming cost V 3 bases and J 11 bases, with 25 bases left between them. CDR3 DNA sequence: TGTGCCTGGAGAACACCCCGGGGGGCAGCGATAGAACAGTACTTC. Encoded protein: CAWRTPRGAAIEQYF.

The chain uses TRBV10-3 and TRBJ2-1, with 7 bases fitting TRBD2. Unmatched junction bases numbered 2, after V lost 10 bases and J lost 2 bases. This CDR3 has 12 amino acids. Germline CDR1 is ENHRY and CDR2 is SYGVKD. CDR3 DNA: TGTGCCACCGGACTAGCCTACAATGAGCAGTTCTTC. Its translation is CATGLAYNEQFF.

The chain combines TRBV5-1 with TRBJ1-2; TRBD1 agrees at 7 bases. Germline values: CDR1 SGHRS, CDR2 YFSETQ. The CDR3 totals 13 residues. J was trimmed by 4 bases and V by 4 bases; bases with no gene match: 4. The CDR3 loop is CASSARDSYGYTF. CDR3 bases: TGCGCCAGCAGCGCACGGGACAGCTATGGCTACACCTTC.

This chain links TRBV4-1 with TRBJ2-5, with TRBD2 identical over 11 bases. Germline loops: CDR1 MGHRA, CDR2 YSYEKL. This CDR3 has 13 amino acids. Trimming cost V 3 bases and J 11 bases; bases outside gene matches: 5. CDR3 loop: CASSQVLAGVQYF. The CDR3 DNA follows: TGCGCCAGCAGCCAGGTACTAGCGGGAGTTCAGTACTTC.